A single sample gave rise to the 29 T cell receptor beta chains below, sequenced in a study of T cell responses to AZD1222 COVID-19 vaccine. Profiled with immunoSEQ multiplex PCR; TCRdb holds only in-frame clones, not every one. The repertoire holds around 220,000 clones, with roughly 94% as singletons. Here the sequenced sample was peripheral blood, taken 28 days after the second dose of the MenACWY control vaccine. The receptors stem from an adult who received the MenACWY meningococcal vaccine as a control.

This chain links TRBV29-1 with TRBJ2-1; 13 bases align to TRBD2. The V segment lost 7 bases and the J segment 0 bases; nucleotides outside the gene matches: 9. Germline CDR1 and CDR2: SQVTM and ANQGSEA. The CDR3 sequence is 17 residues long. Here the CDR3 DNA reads TGCAGCGCAGAGGGACTAGCGGGGCCTTTCTCCTACAATGAGCAGTTCTTC. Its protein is CSAEGLAGPFSYNEQFF.

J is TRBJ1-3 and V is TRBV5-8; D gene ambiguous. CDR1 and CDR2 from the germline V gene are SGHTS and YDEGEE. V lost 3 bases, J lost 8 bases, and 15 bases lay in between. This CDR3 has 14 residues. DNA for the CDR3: TGTGCCAGCAGCTCGAACGGGGTGTTATACACCATATATTTT. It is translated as CASSSNGVLYTIYF.

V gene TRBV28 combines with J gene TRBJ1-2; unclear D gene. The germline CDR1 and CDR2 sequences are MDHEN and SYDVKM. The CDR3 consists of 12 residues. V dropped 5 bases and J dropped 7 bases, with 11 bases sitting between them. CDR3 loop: CASSPPRFGYTF. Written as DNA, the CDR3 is TGTGCCAGCAGTCCCCCGCGGTTTGGCTACACCTTC.

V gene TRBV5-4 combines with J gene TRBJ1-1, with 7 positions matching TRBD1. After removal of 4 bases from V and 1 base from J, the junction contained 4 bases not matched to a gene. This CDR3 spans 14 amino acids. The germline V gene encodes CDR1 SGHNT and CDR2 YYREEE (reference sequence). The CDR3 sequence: CASSLTGRNTEAFF. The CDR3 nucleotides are TGTGCCAGCAGCCTGACAGGGAGGAACACTGAAGCTTTCTTT. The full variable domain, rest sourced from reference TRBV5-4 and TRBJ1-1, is ETGVTQSPTHLIKTRGQQVTLRCSSQSGHNTVSWYQQALGQGPQFIFQYYREEENGRGNFPPRFSGLQFPNYSSELNVNALELDDSALYLCASSLTGRNTEAFFGQGTRLTVV.

CDR3 region: CATSRESPGGNTIYF. The CDR3 coding sequence is TGTGCCACCAGCAGAGAAAGTCCCGGGGGAAACACCATATATTTT. The chain has TRBV15 and TRBJ1-3; D remains ambiguous. Germline CDR1 and CDR2: LNHNV and YYDKDF (reference sequence). CDR3 length: 15 residues. Trimming took 0 bases from V and 4 from J, leaving 10 bases between them.

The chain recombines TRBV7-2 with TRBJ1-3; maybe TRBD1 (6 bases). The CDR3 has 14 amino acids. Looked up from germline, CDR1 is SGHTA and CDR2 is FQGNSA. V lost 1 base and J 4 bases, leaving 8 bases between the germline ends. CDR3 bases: TGTGCCAGCAGCTTAGACAGGGCCGGAAACACCATATATTTT. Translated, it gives CASSLDRAGNTIYF.

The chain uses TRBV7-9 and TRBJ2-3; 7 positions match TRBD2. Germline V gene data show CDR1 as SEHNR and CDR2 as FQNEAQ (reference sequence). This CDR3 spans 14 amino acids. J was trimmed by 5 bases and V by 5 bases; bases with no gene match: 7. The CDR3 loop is CASSKAGYGDTQYF. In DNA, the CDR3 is TGTGCCAGCAGCAAAGCGGGATACGGAGATACGCAGTATTTT.

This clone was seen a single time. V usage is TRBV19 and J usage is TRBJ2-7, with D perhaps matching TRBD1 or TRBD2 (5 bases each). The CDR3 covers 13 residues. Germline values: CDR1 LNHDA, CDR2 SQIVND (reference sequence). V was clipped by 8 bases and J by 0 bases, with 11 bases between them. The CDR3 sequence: CASWDESSYEQYF. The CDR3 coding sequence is TGTGCCAGTTGGGACGAAAGCTCCTACGAGCAGTACTTC.

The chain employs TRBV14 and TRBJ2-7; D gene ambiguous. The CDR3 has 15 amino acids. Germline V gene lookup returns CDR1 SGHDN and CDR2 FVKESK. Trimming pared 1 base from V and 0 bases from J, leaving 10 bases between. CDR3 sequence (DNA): TGTGCCAGCAGCCAAGGCAGGCCGACCTCCTACGAGCAGTACTTC. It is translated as CASSQGRPTSYEQYF.

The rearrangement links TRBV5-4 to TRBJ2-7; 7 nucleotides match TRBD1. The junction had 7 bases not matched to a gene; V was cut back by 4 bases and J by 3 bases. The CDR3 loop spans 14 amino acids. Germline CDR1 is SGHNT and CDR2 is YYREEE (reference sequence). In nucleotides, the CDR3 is TGTGCCAGCAGCGCGCCGGGACAGAACTACGAGCAGTACTTC. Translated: CASSAPGQNYEQYF.

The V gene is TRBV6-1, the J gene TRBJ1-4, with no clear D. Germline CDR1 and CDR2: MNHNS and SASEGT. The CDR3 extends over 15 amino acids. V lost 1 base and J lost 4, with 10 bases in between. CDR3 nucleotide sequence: TGTGCCAGCAGTGAAGAAGTTACCTTTAATGAAAAACTGTTTTTT. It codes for CASSEEVTFNEKLFF.

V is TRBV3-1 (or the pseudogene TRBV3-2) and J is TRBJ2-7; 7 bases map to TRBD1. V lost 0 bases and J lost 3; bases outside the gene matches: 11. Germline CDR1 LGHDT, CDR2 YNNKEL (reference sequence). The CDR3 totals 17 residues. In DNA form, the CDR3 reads TGTGCCAGCAGCCAAGAAGCATACGGCTACAGGGGCTACGAGCAGTACTTC. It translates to CASSQEAYGYRGYEQYF.

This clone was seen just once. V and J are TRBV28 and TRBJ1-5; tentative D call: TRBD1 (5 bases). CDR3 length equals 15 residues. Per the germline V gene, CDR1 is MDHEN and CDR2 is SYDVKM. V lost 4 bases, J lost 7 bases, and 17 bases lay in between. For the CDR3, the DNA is TGTGCCAGCAGTTGGGGGGGGGTCGGCAGACAGCCCCAGCATTTT. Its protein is CASSWGGVGRQPQHF.

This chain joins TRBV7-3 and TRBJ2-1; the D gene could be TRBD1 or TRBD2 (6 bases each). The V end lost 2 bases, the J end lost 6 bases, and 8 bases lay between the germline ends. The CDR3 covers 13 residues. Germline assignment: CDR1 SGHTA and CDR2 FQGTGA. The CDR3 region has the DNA TGTGCCAGCAGCTTAGGAGGGGGCAATGAGCAGTTCTTC. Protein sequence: CASSLGGGNEQFF.

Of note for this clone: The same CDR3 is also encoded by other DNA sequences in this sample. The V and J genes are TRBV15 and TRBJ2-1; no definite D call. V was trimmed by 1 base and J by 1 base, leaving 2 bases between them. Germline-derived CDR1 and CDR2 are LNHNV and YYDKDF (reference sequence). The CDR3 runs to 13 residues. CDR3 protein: CATSRGSYNEQFF. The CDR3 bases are TGTGCCACCAGCAGAGGGTCCTACAATGAGCAGTTCTTC.

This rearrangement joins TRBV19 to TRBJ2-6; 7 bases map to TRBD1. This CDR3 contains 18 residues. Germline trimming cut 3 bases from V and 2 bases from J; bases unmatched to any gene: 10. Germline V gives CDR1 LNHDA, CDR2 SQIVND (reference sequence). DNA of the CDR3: TGTGCCAGTAGTATCTATACGACAGGGTCTGCTGGGGCCAACGTCCTGACTTTC. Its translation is CASSIYTTGSAGANVLTF.

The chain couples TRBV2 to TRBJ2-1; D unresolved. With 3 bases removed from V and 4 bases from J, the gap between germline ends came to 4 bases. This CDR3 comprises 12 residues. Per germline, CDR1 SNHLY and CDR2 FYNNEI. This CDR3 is CASSEGYNEQFF. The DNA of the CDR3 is TGTGCCAGCAGTGAGGGGTACAATGAGCAGTTCTTC.

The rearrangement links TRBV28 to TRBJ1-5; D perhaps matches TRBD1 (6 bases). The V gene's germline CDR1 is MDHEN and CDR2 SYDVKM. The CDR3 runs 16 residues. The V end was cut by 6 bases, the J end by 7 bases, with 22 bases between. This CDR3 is CASRDLDRTNSQPQHF. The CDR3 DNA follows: TGTGCCAGCAGGGACCTAGACAGGACAAATAGCCAGCCCCAGCATTTT. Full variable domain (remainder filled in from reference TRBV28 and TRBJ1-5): DVKVTQSSRYLVKRTGEKVFLECVQDMDHENMFWYRQDPGLGLRLIYFSYDVKMKEKGDIPEGYSVSREKKERFSLILESASTNQTSMYLCASRDLDRTNSQPQHFGDGTRLSIL.

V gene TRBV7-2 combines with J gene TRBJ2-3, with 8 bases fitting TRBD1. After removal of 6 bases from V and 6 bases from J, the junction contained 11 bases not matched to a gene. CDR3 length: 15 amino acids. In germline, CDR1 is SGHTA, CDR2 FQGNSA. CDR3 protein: CASSYAGGAADTQYF. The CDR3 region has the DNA TGTGCCAGCAGTTATGCAGGGGGCGCAGCTGATACGCAGTATTTT.

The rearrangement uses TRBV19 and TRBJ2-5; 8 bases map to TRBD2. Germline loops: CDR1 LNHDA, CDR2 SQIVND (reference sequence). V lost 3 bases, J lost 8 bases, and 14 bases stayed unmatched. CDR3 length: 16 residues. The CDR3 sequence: CASSIAGRAGARTQYF. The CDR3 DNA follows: TGTGCCAGTAGTATCGCGGGGCGAGCGGGGGCCAGAACCCAGTACTTC.

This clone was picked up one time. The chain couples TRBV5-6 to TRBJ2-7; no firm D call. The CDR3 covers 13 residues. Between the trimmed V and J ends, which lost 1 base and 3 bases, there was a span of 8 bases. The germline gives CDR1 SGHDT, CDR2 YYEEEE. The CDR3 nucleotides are TGTGCCAGCAGCTTGTCCAGTTACTACGAGCAGTACTTC. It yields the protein CASSLSSYYEQYF.

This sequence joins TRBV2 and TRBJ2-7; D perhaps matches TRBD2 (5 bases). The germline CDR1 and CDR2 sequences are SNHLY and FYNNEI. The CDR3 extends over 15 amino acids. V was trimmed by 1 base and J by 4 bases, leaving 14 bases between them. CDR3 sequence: CASSEGAGTGYEQYF. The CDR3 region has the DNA TGTGCCAGCAGTGAAGGGGCGGGCACGGGATACGAGCAGTACTTC.

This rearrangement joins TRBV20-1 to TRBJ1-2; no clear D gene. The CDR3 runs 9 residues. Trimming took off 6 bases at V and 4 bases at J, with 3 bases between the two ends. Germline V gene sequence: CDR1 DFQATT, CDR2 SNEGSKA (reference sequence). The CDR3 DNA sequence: TGCAGTGCGCTCTATGGCTACACCTTC. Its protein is CSALYGYTF.

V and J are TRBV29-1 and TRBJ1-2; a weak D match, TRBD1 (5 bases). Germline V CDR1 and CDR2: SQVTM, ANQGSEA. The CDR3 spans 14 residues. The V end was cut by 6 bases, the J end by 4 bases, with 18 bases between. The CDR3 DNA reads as TGCAGCGTACCCGGGACCCTTATCGGCTATGGCTACACCTTC. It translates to CSVPGTLIGYGYTF.

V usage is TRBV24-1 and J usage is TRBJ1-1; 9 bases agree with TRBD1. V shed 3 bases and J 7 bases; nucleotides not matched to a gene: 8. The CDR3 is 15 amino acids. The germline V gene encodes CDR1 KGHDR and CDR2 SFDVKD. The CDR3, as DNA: TGTGCCACCAGTGATCCCCGGACAGGGGTCGGTGAAGCTTTCTTT. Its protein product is CATSDPRTGVGEAFF.

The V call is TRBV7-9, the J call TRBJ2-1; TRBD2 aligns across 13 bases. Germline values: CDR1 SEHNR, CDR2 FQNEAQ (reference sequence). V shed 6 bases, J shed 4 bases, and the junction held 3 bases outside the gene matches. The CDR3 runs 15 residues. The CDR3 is CASRGLAGPYNEQFF. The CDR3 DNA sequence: TGTGCCAGCAGGGGACTAGCGGGGCCATACAATGAGCAGTTCTTC.

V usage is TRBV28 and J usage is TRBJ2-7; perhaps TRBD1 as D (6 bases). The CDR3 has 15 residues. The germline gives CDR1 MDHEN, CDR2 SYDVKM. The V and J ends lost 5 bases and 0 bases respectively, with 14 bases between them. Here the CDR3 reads CASSRLQQGSYEQYF. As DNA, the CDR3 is TGTGCCAGCAGTAGACTCCAACAGGGCTCCTACGAGCAGTACTTC. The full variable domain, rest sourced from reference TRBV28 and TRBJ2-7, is DVKVTQSSRYLVKRTGEKVFLECVQDMDHENMFWYRQDPGLGLRLIYFSYDVKMKEKGDIPEGYSVSREKKERFSLILESASTNQTSMYLCASSRLQQGSYEQYFGPGTRLTVT.

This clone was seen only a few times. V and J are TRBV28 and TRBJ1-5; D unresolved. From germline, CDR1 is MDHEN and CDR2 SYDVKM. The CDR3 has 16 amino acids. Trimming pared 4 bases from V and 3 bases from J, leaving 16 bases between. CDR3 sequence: CASSSHSRGFNQPQHF. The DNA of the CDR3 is TGTGCCAGCAGTTCCCATTCTCGAGGTTTCAATCAGCCCCAGCATTTT.

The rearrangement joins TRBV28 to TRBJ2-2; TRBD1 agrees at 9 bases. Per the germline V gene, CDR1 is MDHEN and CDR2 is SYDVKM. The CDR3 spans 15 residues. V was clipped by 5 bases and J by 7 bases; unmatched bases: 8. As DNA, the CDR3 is TGTGCCAGCAGTAGTACAGGGGGCGCGGACGGGGAGCTGTTTTTT. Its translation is CASSSTGGADGELFF.